This T cell receptor (beta chain) originates from a study of coeliac disease (dated by TCRdb to 2022 to 2024). As for the study more broadly: Coeliac patients were categorised as having newly diagnosed active disease, refractory coeliac disease type I, or disease controlled by a gluten-free diet. High-resolution HLA typing was unavailable, so biased TRBV7-2 usage was queried as a proof of principle. Small intestinal lymphocyte fractions from coeliac and non-coeliac patients were analysed in the study using next-generation sequencing of rearranged TRB and TRG CDR3 regions. The study set out to describe the TR repertoires of small intestinal T cells in active coeliac disease, refractory type I coeliac disease, and coeliac disease treated with a gluten-free diet. A total of some 30 patients took part in the full study: approximately 22 had serologically confirmed coeliac disease and 8 were controls with non-small intestinal disorders. Samples from 30 or so subjects were successfully TRB sequenced, and these included 24 paired samples of bulk unsorted intraepithelial and lamina propria cells.

This clone registers as large (0.1 to 1%) within its sample. Its recognized antigen is unknown. The input lacks base qualities; no much larger clone sits a single base away. Aliquots of hundreds of thousands of cells were frozen in DMSO/FBS in liquid nitrogen, and a single aliquot per fraction was used for sequencing. Endoscopy and small intestinal biopsy were performed in all 30 patients in the study. To release intraepithelial cells, biopsies were stirred for one hour at 37 degrees C in RPMI with EGTA, MgCl2 and 1% FBS. Genomic DNA was extracted from frozen unsorted cell fractions with the Qiagen DNeasy blood extraction kit. The junction carries 27 bases between V and J, which are trimmed by 2 bases and 7 bases respectively. The CDR3 sequence holds 19 residues, the cysteine and phenylalanine included. Of all the DNA, just the CDR3 is kept, 57 bases in frame from base 1. For CDR1 and CDR2, the germline V gene (reference sequence) lists SEHNR and FQNEAQ.

What the research found in general, with its limitations: Cross-contamination between compartments was possible, because separating intraepithelial cells from lamina propria cells did not produce high-purity fractions. TRB repertoires were largely private; most amino acid sequences were unique to one sample, and V-gene usage did not differ significantly by disease group. TRB and TRG repertoires of active coeliac intraepithelial and lamina propria samples showed lower clonality than controls, suggesting recruitment of diverse T cells. In the authors' view, the approach was unsuitable for unbiased detection of gliadin-specific T cells, since gliadin-specific T cells are scarce and rarely shared between patients.

The protocol used for the library was the immunoSEQ multiplex PCR assay. In a multiplexed PCR, the TR loci were amplified; reverse primers were designed against J gene segments, whereas forward primers were designed against V gene segments. The Illumina HiSeq System was used to sequence the amplified CDR3 regions. Under the source paper's analysis protocol: Closely related reads were merged with a nearest-neighbour algorithm so that PCR and sequencing errors were removed and data were collapsed into unique sequences. Each repertoire was summarised by clonality and by T cell density, with T cell density defined as TR molecules per amount of genomic DNA input. CDR3 amino acid sequences present in at least 80% of unsorted samples were defined as public TRs and were then tested for differential abundance between coeliac and control samples. Disease-group differences in clonality and density were tested with Kruskal-Wallis tests followed by Dunn post-tests. This immuneACCESS table, as held by TCRdb, lists in-frame sequences with V and J called but not all clones. Of the missing ones, under half trace to an unresolved V gene in checked studies; the others have no known cause. D and trimming were read from the DNA, whereas the V and J calls and clone size are those reported in that table. This sample is represented by about 4,500 clones; approximately 60% of them were singletons. Over 6.5% of the sample is taken by the ten largest.

This TCR was recovered from a young woman with active celiac disease. The chain employs TRBV7-9 and TRBJ1-3, with no reliable assignment of the D segment. The sequenced sample was intraepithelial lymphocytes from the gut. The sample's cell subset or site label is to be understood as: intraepithelial cell (IEC) fraction of small intestinal biopsy. The bases are TGTGCCAGCAGCTTAAGTCCCCTTCGTAGGAGCTCTGGATGGAACACCATATATTTT. This is translated as CASSLSPLRRSSGWNTIYF. The CDR3 plus the reference TRBV7-9 and TRBJ1-3 genes for the other parts give the full variable domain: DTGVSQNPRHKITKRGQNVTFRCDPISEHNRLYWYRQTLGQGPEFLTYFQNEAQLEKSRLLSDRFSAERPKGSFSTLEIQRTEQGDSAMYLCASSLSPLRRSSGWNTIYFGEGSWLTVV.